These 18 T cell receptor beta chains were all obtained from the same sample, sequenced in a study of cytomegalovirus exposure and HLA in healthy donors. Amplification used 60 Vbeta primers and 13 Jbeta primers. TCRdb's table, derived via immunoSEQ multiplex PCR, lists solely in-frame clones and lacks some. The sample contains 120,000 to 150,000 clones, roughly 88% of which appear only once. Source material: PBMCs. The receptors originated from a woman aged 40 to 50 in good health and CMV-seronegative.

The V call is TRBV28, the J call TRBJ2-2, with D tentatively TRBD1 (6 bases). Germline V gene sequence: CDR1 MDHEN, CDR2 SYDVKM. This CDR3 contains 15 residues. Between the trimmed V and J ends, which lost 4 bases and 6 bases, there was a span of 15 bases. The chain's CDR3 is CASSSGTLKAGELFF. CDR3 nucleotide sequence: TGTGCCAGCAGTTCGGGGACACTTAAGGCCGGGGAGCTGTTTTTT.

This chain connects TRBV5-4 to TRBJ2-1; the D gene is possibly TRBD1 (5 bases). The germline V gene has CDR1 SGHNT and CDR2 YYREEE (reference sequence). The V gene lost 1 base and the J gene lost 2 bases, with 10 bases spanning the gap. The CDR3 runs to 15 residues. The CDR3, as DNA: TGTGCCAGCAGCTTGACCCAGGGCCCCTACAATGAGCAGTTCTTC. Protein sequence: CASSLTQGPYNEQFF.

The rearrangement joins TRBV7-9 to TRBJ2-1; TRBD2 might be the D (5 bases). This CDR3 spans 15 amino acids. Trimming cost V 2 bases and J 9 bases, with 17 bases left between them. CDR1 is SEHNR and CDR2 is FQNEAQ in the germline V gene (reference sequence). CDR3 sequence (DNA): TGTGCCAGCAGCTTAAGGGTCTCGGAGGACCCTGAGCAGTTCTTC. Its protein product is CASSLRVSEDPEQFF. The variable domain in full, with the rest retrieved from reference TRBV7-9 and TRBJ2-1, is DTGVSQNPRHKITKRGQNVTFRCDPISEHNRLYWYRQTLGQGPEFLTYFQNEAQLEKSRLLSDRFSAERPKGSFSTLEIQRTEQGDSAMYLCASSLRVSEDPEQFFGPGTRLTVL.

The rearrangement uses TRBV27 and TRBJ2-1; 9 bases match TRBD1. The V and J ends lost 6 bases and 8 bases, in that order; junction bases with no gene match: 8. CDR3 size: 14 residues. The germline V gene encodes CDR1 MNHEY and CDR2 SMNVEV (reference sequence). CDR3 in amino acids: CASRWTGDFDEQFF. CDR3 bases: TGTGCCAGCAGATGGACAGGGGATTTCGATGAGCAGTTCTTC.

This clone was detected a few times. The genes are TRBV7-7 and TRBJ2-7; the match to TRBD1 covers 7 bases. From germline, CDR1 is SSHAT and CDR2 FNYEAQ (reference sequence). The CDR3 runs 13 residues. J gave up 5 bases and V 4 bases, and 5 bases lay outside the gene matches. The CDR3 sequence: CASSSIQGDEQYF. In DNA, the CDR3 is TGTGCCAGCAGCTCAATCCAGGGGGACGAGCAGTACTTC. The variable domain in full, with the rest retrieved from reference TRBV7-7 and TRBJ2-7, is GAGVSQSPRYKVTKRGQDVTLRCDPISSHATLYWYQQALGQGPEFLTYFNYEAQPDKSGLPSDRFSAERPEGSISTLTIQRTEQRDSAMYRCASSSIQGDEQYFGPGTRLTVT.

This clone was observed once. The rearrangement joins TRBV6-6 to TRBJ2-7; D perhaps matches TRBD1 (6 bases). V was cut by 6 bases and J by 4 bases, with 16 bases left in between. The germline gives CDR1 MNHNY, CDR2 SVGAGI (reference sequence). The CDR3 covers 14 residues. The CDR3, as DNA: TGTGCCAGCAGCGGACAGCCGGCCCAGTACGAGCAGTACTTC. Amino acids: CASSGQPAQYEQYF.

V usage is TRBV4-2 and J usage is TRBJ2-1, with a tentative D call TRBD2 (6 bases). The CDR3 extends over 16 amino acids. Germline CDR1 and CDR2: LGHNA and YNFKEQ. V lost 1 base and J 9 bases, leaving 19 bases between the germline ends. CDR3 coding DNA: TGTGCCAGCAGCCAAGCCCTAGCAGGAGGGCCAATTGAGCAGTTCTTC. Its protein is CASSQALAGGPIEQFF.

V usage is TRBV4-2 and J usage is TRBJ2-2; 9 nucleotides agree with TRBD2. Germline CDR1 and CDR2: LGHNA and YNFKEQ. V lost 4 bases to trimming and J lost 4 bases; unmatched junction nucleotides: 10. The CDR3 sequence is 17 residues long. The CDR3 coding sequence is TGTGCCAGCAGCCCCGCCGGGCTAGCGGGATTCACCGGGGAGCTGTTTTTT. Translation gives CASSPAGLAGFTGELFF.

The chain is built from TRBV7-8 and TRBJ2-3, with unresolved D. The germline gives CDR1 SGHVS, CDR2 FQNEAQ. The CDR3 length is 15 residues. Trimming cost V 2 bases and J 2 bases, with 11 bases left between them. The CDR3 loop is CASSLLGGTTDTQYF. The CDR3 DNA reads as TGTGCCAGCAGCTTATTAGGCGGCACCACAGATACGCAGTATTTT.

The genes are TRBV7-9 and TRBJ2-6; 8 nucleotides align to TRBD1. Germline CDR1 is SEHNR and CDR2 is FQNEAQ (reference sequence). The ends lost 4 bases at V and 2 bases at J; junction bases unmatched: 1. The CDR3 has 15 residues. CDR3 DNA sequence: TGTGCCAGCAGCTCGGACAGGGCTGGGGCCAACGTCCTGACTTTC. Translating it yields CASSSDRAGANVLTF.

DNA for the CDR3: TGCGCCAGCAGCTTGGCCGCAGGGAGGACTGAAGCTTTCTTT. Translated, it gives CASSLAAGRTEAFF. This chain uses TRBV5-1 with TRBJ1-1, with TRBD1 as a possible D gene (5 bases). Trimming cost V 0 bases and J 5 bases, with 11 bases left between them. The CDR3 loop spans 14 amino acids. The germline CDR1 and CDR2 sequences are SGHRS and YFSETQ. The entire variable domain, with the rest obtained from reference TRBV5-1 and TRBJ1-1, is as follows: KAGVTQTPRYLIKTRGQQVTLSCSPISGHRSVSWYQQTPGQGLQFLFEYFSETQRNKGNFPGRFSGRQFSNSRSEMNVSTLELGDSALYLCASSLAAGRTEAFFGQGTRLTVV.

V usage is TRBV7-8 and J usage is TRBJ2-7, with D perhaps TRBD1 (5 bases). Germline assignment: CDR1 SGHVS and CDR2 FQNEAQ. The CDR3 spans 16 residues. Trimming removed 1 base at V and 3 bases at J, with 16 bases between. CDR3 amino acids: CASSLGRGRKVYEQYF. DNA for the CDR3: TGTGCCAGCAGCTTAGGAAGGGGTCGGAAGGTCTACGAGCAGTACTTC. Full variable domain (remainder filled in from reference TRBV7-8 and TRBJ2-7): GAGVSQSPRYKVAKRGQDVALRCDPISGHVSLFWYQQALGQGPEFLTYFQNEAQLDKSGLPSDRFFAERPEGSVSTLKIQRTQQEDSAVYLCASSLGRGRKVYEQYFGPGTRLTVT.

The genes are TRBV28 and TRBJ1-4, with 7 positions matching TRBD1. The CDR3 consists of 14 residues. V shed 3 bases, J shed 8 bases, and the junction held 6 bases outside the gene matches. Germline V gives CDR1 MDHEN, CDR2 SYDVKM. The CDR3 DNA is TGTGCCAGCAGTTTCCAGGGGGTTGGGGAAAAACTGTTTTTT. This encodes CASSFQGVGEKLFF.

The rearrangement uses TRBV6-4 and TRBJ2-2; 11 bases fit TRBD2. Losses at the gene ends were 8 bases for V and 4 bases for J; bases not matched to a gene: 6. CDR3 length equals 15 residues. Germline loops: CDR1 MRHNA, CDR2 SNTAGT. The CDR3 bases are TGTGCCAGCTCCGGGACTAGCGGAACCACCGGGGAGCTGTTTTTT. Its translation is CASSGTSGTTGELFF.

This clone was seen a few times. The V gene is TRBV4-1, the J gene TRBJ1-4; the D gene is possibly TRBD1 (6 bases). The germline CDR1 and CDR2 sequences are MGHRA and YSYEKL. This CDR3 region has 14 residues. V lost 0 bases to trimming and J lost 8 bases, with 10 bases between them. CDR3 protein: CASSQENRVEKLFF. For the CDR3, the DNA is TGCGCCAGCAGCCAAGAAAACAGGGTAGAAAAACTGTTTTTT.

V and J are TRBV10-3 and TRBJ2-5, with D possibly TRBD1 on 6 matching bases. Germline-derived CDR1 and CDR2 are ENHRY and SYGVKD. CDR3 length: 14 amino acids. V was pared by 6 bases and J by 3 bases, with 14 bases between. This CDR3 reads CAIRILNREETQYF. The DNA for the CDR3 is TGTGCCATCAGGATCCTCAACAGGGAAGAGACCCAGTACTTC.

This sequence joins TRBV14 and TRBJ2-5; D is unresolved. Per germline, CDR1 SGHDN and CDR2 FVKESK. V lost 1 base, J lost 2 bases, and 8 bases lay in between. The CDR3 is 14 amino acids. The CDR3 reads CASSQGSIQETQYF. The DNA of the CDR3 is TGTGCCAGCAGCCAAGGGTCTATACAAGAGACCCAGTACTTC. Together with reference TRBV14 and TRBJ2-5, the CDR3 gives the full variable domain: EAGVTQFPSHSVIEKGQTVTLRCDPISGHDNLYWYRRVMGKEIKFLLHFVKESKQDESGMPNNRFLAERTGGTYSTLKVQPAELEDSGVYFCASSQGSIQETQYFGPGTRLLVL.

This clone was counted once. This chain joins TRBV5-6 and TRBJ2-7; the match to TRBD1 covers 8 bases. The length of the CDR3 is 13 residues. V lost 4 bases to trimming and J lost 6 bases; unmatched junction nucleotides: 6. Per germline, CDR1 SGHDT and CDR2 YYEEEE. This CDR3 reads CASSGQGRGEQYF. In nucleotides, the CDR3 is TGTGCCAGCAGCGGACAGGGTCGCGGCGAGCAGTACTTC.